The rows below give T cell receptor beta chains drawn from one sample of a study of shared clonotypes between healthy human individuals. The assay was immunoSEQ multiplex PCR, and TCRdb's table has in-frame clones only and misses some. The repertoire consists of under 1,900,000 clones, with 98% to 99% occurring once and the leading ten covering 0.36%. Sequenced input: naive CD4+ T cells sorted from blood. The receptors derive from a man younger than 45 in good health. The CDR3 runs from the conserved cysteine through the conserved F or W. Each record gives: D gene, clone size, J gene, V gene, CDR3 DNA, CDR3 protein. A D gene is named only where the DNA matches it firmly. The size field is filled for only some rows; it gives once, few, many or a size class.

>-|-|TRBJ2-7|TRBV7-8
TGTGCCAGCAGCCCGAGGGGGGGTGCGGGCGCCTACGAGCAGTACTTC
CASSPRGGAGAYEQYF
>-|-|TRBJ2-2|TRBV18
TGTGCCAGCTCACCAATATCCACCGGGGAGCTGTTTTTT
CASSPISTGELFF
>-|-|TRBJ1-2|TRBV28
TGTGCCAGCAGTTTAAGGCCTAGTAACTATGGCTACACCTTC
CASSLRPSNYGYTF
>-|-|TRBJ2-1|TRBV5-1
TGCGCCAGCAGCTTGGAGTGGGCATACAATGAGCAGTTCTTC
CASSLEWAYNEQFF
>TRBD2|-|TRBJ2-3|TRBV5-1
TGCGCCAGCAGCCCGGTCGGGAGGTCCTCCACAGATACGCAGTATTTT
CASSPVGRSSTDTQYF
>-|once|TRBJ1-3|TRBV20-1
TGCAGTGTTCCCGTGGGCCGCAAAAATTTT
CSVPVGRKNF
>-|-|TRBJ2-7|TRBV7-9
TGTGCCAGCAGCGCTATAAGGGGCTATCACTCCTACGAGCAGTACTTC
CASSAIRGYHSYEQYF
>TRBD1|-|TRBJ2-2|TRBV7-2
TGTGCCAGCAGCCAAAGACAGGGCCGCACCGGGGAGCTGTTTTTT
CASSQRQGRTGELFF
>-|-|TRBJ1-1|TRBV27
TGTGCCAGCAGTTTACTGCCACAGAACACTGAAGCTTTCTTT
CASSLLPQNTEAFF
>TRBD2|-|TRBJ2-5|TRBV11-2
TGTGCCAGTGCGGGACTAGCGGGAGGTTTTGCCGAGACCCAGTACTTC
CASAGLAGGFAETQYF
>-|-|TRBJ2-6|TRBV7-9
TGTGCCAGCAGCTTAGGTATAGGGGCGGGGCATGGGGCCAACGTCCTGACTTTC
CASSLGIGAGHGANVLTF
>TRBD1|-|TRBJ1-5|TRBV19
TGTGCCAGTAGTGTAACAGGGGGCTTTCAGCCCCAGCATTTT
CASSVTGGFQPQHF
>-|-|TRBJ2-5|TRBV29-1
TGCAGCGCAGGGTGGGAGACCCAGTACTTC
CSAGWETQYF
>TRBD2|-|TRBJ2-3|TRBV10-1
TGCGCCAGCAGTTCTAGCGGGAGTAAGGCAGATACGCAGTATTTT
CASSSSGSKADTQYF
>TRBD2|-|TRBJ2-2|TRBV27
TGTGCCAGCAGCCCCAGCGGGAGCCACACCGGGGAGCTGTTTTTT
CASSPSGSHTGELFF
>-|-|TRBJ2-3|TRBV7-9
TGTGCCAGCAGCCCTTGGACTAGCACAGATACGCAGTATTTT
CASSPWTSTDTQYF
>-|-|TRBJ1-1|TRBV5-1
TGCGCCAGCACCCCCATGGGGGTTCCGGGAGCTTTCTTT
CASTPMGVPGAFF
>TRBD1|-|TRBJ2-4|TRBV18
TGTGCCAGCTCATCTCTAGGACAGGGGATCGCGAACATTCAGTACTTC
CASSSLGQGIANIQYF
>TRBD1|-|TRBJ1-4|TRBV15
TGTGCCACCAGCAGGGACAGGGTATCAACTAATGAAAAACTGTTTTTT
CATSRDRVSTNEKLFF
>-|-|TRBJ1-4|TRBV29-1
TGCAGCGTTGGCCTTCAGGGAGGAAAACTGTTTTTT
CSVGLQGGKLFF
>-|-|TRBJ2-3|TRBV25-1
TGTGCCAGCAAGACACGACTAGGCACAGATACGCAGTATTTT
CASKTRLGTDTQYF
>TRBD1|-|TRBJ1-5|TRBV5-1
TGCGCCAGCAGCTTGGGGACAGGGAAAAGCAATCAGCCCCAGCATTTT
CASSLGTGKSNQPQHF
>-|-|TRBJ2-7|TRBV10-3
TGTGCCACCGGGACCCTTAACTACGAGCAGTACTTC
CATGTLNYEQYF
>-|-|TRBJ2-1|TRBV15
TGTGCCACCAGCAGAGTCGGCTGGAGGGCGGATGAGCAGTTCTTC
CATSRVGWRADEQFF
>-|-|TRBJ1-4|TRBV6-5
TGTGCCAGCACCAACTCGGGCCAGGGAAGGGAAAAACTGTTTTTT
CASTNSGQGREKLFF
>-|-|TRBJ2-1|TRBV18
TGTGCCAGCTCACCACAGAACGGGGGCTACAATGAGCAGTTCTTC
CASSPQNGGYNEQFF
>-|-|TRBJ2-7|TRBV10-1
TGCGCCAGCAGTGAGTCTCCAGGAAGAGAGCAGTACTTC
CASSESPGREQYF
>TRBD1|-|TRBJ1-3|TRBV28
TGTGCCAGCAGTTCAGGGGGGTTCTCTGGAAACACCATATATTTT
CASSSGGFSGNTIYF
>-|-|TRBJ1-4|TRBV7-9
TGTGCCAGCAGCTTCGGACAGTTTACAGAAAAACTGTTTTTT
CASSFGQFTEKLFF
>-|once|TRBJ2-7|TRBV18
TGTGCCAGCTCACCCTCGGGACAAAACTACGAGCAGTACTTC
CASSPSGQNYEQYF
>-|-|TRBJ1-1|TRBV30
TGTGCCTGGAGTGTAGCAGGCGTCCTTGAAGCTTTCTTT
CAWSVAGVLEAFF
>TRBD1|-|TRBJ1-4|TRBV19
TGTGCCAGTAAACGACAGGGAACTAATGAAAAACTGTTTTTT
CASKRQGTNEKLFF
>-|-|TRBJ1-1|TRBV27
TGTGCCAGCAGTTTTAGTGGCACTGAAGCTTTCTTT
CASSFSGTEAFF
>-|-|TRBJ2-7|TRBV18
TGTGCCAGCTCACCAGGGCACTCGAGGGCGGGGTACTCCTACGAGCAGTACTTC
CASSPGHSRAGYSYEQYF
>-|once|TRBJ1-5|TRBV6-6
TGTGCCAGCAGTTACTATGGATCAGGGATCAATCAGCCCCAGCATTTT
CASSYYGSGINQPQHF
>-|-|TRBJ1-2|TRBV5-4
TGTGCCAGCAGCAGTGGGATTACCTCAGAGAGAACCACATATGGCTACACCTTC
CASSSGITSERTTYGYTF
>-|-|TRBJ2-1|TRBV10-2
TGCGCCAGCAGTGAGGAAGGTAGAAAAGAGAACTCCTACAATGAGCAGTTCTTC
CASSEEGRKENSYNEQFF
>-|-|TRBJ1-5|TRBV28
TGTGCCAGCGAGTCCCAGGGAGGGAAGCCCCAGCATTTT
CASESQGGKPQHF
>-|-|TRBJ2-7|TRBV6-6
TGTGCCAGCAGTTACTCGAGTCCTCGCGAGCAGTACTTC
CASSYSSPREQYF
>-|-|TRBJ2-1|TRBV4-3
TGCGCCAGCAGCCGAGGGGTAGGTTATGAGCAGTTCTTC
CASSRGVGYEQFF
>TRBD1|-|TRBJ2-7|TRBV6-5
TGTGCCAGCAGTTTATCCGGACAGGGACTCTACGAGCAGTACTTC
CASSLSGQGLYEQYF
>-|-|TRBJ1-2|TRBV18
TGTGCCAGCTCGGGTAATTTGGGAGCGGCTTATGGCTACACCTTC
CASSGNLGAAYGYTF
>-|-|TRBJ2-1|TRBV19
TGTGCCAGTAATTCAGGCGGCGGATCCTACAATGAGCAGTTCTTC
CASNSGGGSYNEQFF
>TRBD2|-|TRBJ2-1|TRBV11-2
TGTGCCAGCAGCCTGAGACTAGCTTCTCACTACAATGAGCAGTTCTTC
CASSLRLASHYNEQFF
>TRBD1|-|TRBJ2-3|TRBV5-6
TGTGCCAGCAGCCTAGACAGGGTCGAAGATACGCAGTATTTT
CASSLDRVEDTQYF
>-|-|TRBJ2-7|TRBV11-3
TGTGCCAGCAGCTCCCCACGTTCAGGGGACGAGCAGTACTTC
CASSSPRSGDEQYF
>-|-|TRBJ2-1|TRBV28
TGTGCCAGCAGTCAAGTGGGTGAGCAGTTCTTC
CASSQVGEQFF
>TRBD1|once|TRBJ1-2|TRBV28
TGTGCCAGCACCTCCCTCCGGGACAGGGTTTCTCGCTATGGCTACACCTTC
CASTSLRDRVSRYGYTF
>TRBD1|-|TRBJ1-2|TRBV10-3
TGTGCCATCAGCTTTGGGACAGGCAGCGGCGGCTACACCTTC
CAISFGTGSGGYTF
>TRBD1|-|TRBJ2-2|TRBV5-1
TGCGCCAGCAGCTTGGTGGCAGGGGGCCGCACCGGGGAGCTGTTTTTT
CASSLVAGGRTGELFF
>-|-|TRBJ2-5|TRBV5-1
TGCGCCAGCGGGAGGATGAGCCAAGAGACCCAGTACTTC
CASGRMSQETQYF
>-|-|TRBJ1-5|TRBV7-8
TGTGCCAGCAGCACCACGACCCGACAGCCCCAGCATTTT
CASSTTTRQPQHF
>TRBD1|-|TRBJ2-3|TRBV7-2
TGTGCCAGCAGCCCGACAGGGGATCGAGATACGCAGTATTTT
CASSPTGDRDTQYF
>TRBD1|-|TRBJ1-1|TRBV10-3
TGTGCCATCAATAGGGACAGGGCGGGGGCTGAAGCTTTCTTT
CAINRDRAGAEAFF
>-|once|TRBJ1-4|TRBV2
TGTGCCAGCAATAGAAGAAGAGGTACTAATGAAAAACTGTTTTTT
CASNRRRGTNEKLFF
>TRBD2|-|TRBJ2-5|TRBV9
TGTGCCAGCAGCGTAGACATCTTGGGAGGGGAGACCCAGTACTTC
CASSVDILGGETQYF
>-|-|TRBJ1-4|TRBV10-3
TGTGCCATCGCCGACAGTCCCGCAACTAATGAAAAACTGTTTTTT
CAIADSPATNEKLFF
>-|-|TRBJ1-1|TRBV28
TGTGCCAGCACCTCGCGCACTGAAGCTTTCTTT
CASTSRTEAFF